The 3 T cell receptor beta chains in this list originate from one sample, sequenced in a study of cytomegalovirus exposure and HLA in healthy donors. Clones were read by immunoSEQ multiplex PCR, and TCRdb kept only the in-frame ones, dropping some. There are under 80,000 clones in the sample; 94% occur only once, and around 2.1% lies in the top ten. The sample consisted of PBMCs. These receptors came from a woman aged 18 to 35 in good health and CMV-seronegative.

The chain uses TRBV29-1 and TRBJ1-2, with unresolved D. V lost 6 bases to trimming and J lost 8 bases, with 16 bases between them. CDR1 SQVTM and CDR2 ANQGSEA come from the germline V gene. The CDR3 sequence is 12 residues long. The CDR3 coding sequence is TGCAGCGTGCGCCTAAACTCAAAGGGCTACACCTTC. It translates to CSVRLNSKGYTF.

This chain joins TRBV29-1 and TRBJ2-4; TRBD2 is a possible D gene (5 bases). The V gene's germline CDR1 is SQVTM and CDR2 ANQGSEA. The germline V and J ends were trimmed by 4 bases and 2 bases, with 18 bases remaining between them. The CDR3 consists of 16 residues. CDR3 region: CSVGGRTSSTKNIQYF. The DNA for the CDR3 is TGCAGCGTTGGAGGCAGAACTAGTTCTACCAAAAACATTCAGTACTTC. The full variable domain, in which reference TRBV29-1 and TRBJ2-4 provide the parts outside the CDR3, is SAVISQKPSRDICQRGTSLTIQCQVDSQVTMMFWYRQQPGQSLTLIATANQGSEATYESGFVIDKFPISRPNLTFSTLTVSNMSPEDSSIYLCSVGGRTSSTKNIQYFGAGTRLSVL.

The chain joins TRBV19 to TRBJ1-1; D is ambiguous. CDR1 is LNHDA and CDR2 is SQIVND in the germline V gene (reference sequence). The V gene lost 3 bases and the J gene lost 3 bases, with 8 bases spanning the gap. This CDR3 has 13 amino acids. CDR3 residues: CASSIGMDTEAFF. CDR3 in DNA: TGTGCCAGTAGTATTGGCATGGACACTGAAGCTTTCTTT.